This T cell receptor beta chain was identified in a study of CD8+CD57+ T cells in acquired aplastic anemia. The overall study: Each DNA sample taken from sorted CD4+ and CD8+ cells came to approximately 3 ug on average.

The template used for profiling TCR beta VDJ and CDR3 was genomic DNA. In TCRdb, the reads were re-called with MiXCR into one record per CDR3 protein. The sample has approximately 380,000 distinct CDR3 sequences; 55% to 75% are singletons. Remarks on this clonotype: Its antigen remains unknown. This is likely a read error, given that the CDR3 carries no conserved phenylalanine or tryptophan at its end. The limits of the CDR3 on the DNA are not certain, so only TCRdb's listed CDR3 is given.

Study results and caveats: Between the patient and control groups, CD8+ Simpson's diversity did not differ significantly.

This TCR derives from a human donor in good health, serving as a control. The specimen was sorted CD4+, CD8+, or CD8+CD57+ T cells (not recorded which) from PBMCs.

Here the CDR3 reads CASSQFGTT. V usage is TRBV14 and J usage is TRBJ2-2; the table assigns TRBD1, which was not confirmed against the DNA. The germline CDR1 and CDR2 sequences are SGHDN and FVKESK. From its first to its last residue, the CDR3 has 9 amino acids.